The 5 T cell receptor beta chains presented below share a single source sample, sequenced in a study of blood T cells in healthy people across ages (dated by TCRdb to about 2015). The method behind the library was 5' RACE. The sequencer listed for this sample is Illumina HiSeq 2500. A second PCR of about 6 to 11 cycles was run with a J-beta primer mix and a sample-barcoded 5' primer. The raw public reads went through TCRdb reprocessing: fastp at Q25, MiXCR clone calling, in-frame beta chains kept. Entries that share a CDR3 protein sequence are merged under the most common genes and DNA. The sample data list around 320,000 distinct CDR3 sequences, and roughly a quarter of these were observed just once. The leading ten clones occupy approximately 29% of the sample. The source material was blood. These TCRs come from an older woman in good health.

This clonotype has just a few counts. V usage is TRBV6-5 and J usage is TRBJ2-1; D perhaps matches TRBD1 (5 bases). The assigned J gene may be wrong: the sequence end matches TRBJ2-5 better. In germline, CDR1 is MNHEY, CDR2 SVGAGI. The CDR3 totals 17 residues. The CDR3 DNA follows: TGTGCCAGCAGTTACTCGATGGGCCGGCAGGGTATTGGGACCCAGTACTTC. Residues: CASSYSMGRQGIGTQYF.

This clonotype turned up a few times. The chain employs TRBV29-1 and TRBJ2-1; 7 nucleotides match TRBD1. Germline lookup yields CDR1 SQVTM and CDR2 ANQGSEA. The CDR3 is made up of 12 amino acids. Trimming removed 6 bases from V and 9 bases from J; junction bases left unmatched: 8. CDR3 coding DNA: TGCAGCGTGGGTTTTACAGGGGCTGAGCAGTTCTTC. Its protein is CSVGFTGAEQFF.

The CDR3, as DNA: TGCAGTGCCATCCCGGGGTTAGCCAAAAACATTCAGTACTTC. Protein sequence: CSAIPGLAKNIQYF. V and J are TRBV20-1 and TRBJ2-4, with TRBD2 as a possible D gene (5 bases). V was pared by 6 bases and J by 0 bases, with 12 bases between. The CDR3 loop spans 14 amino acids. CDR1 DFQATT and CDR2 SNEGSKA come from the germline V gene (reference sequence).

This clonotype came up a few times. The chain recombines TRBV24-1 with TRBJ2-3; D remains unclear. The CDR3 is 13 amino acids. The germline V gene encodes CDR1 KGHDR and CDR2 SFDVKD. V was trimmed by 10 bases and J by 4 bases, leaving 14 bases between them. The CDR3 DNA is TGTGCCACAGCCAGCCCCCCGGCAGATACGCAGTATTTT. This gives the protein CATASPPADTQYF.

This clonotype was found many times. The V gene is TRBV29-1, the J gene TRBJ1-1; no clear D gene. V dropped 7 bases and J dropped 1 base, with 16 bases sitting between them. Germline CDR1 and CDR2: SQVTM and ANQGSEA. CDR3 length equals 14 residues. CDR3 loop: CSGTPPGANTEAFF. The CDR3 DNA reads TGCAGCGGCACCCCGCCGGGAGCGAACACTGAAGCTTTCTTT.